The present T cell receptor beta chain was sequenced within a study of regulatory T cells in long-lasting Graves disease. This clonotype has ten or more counts. As yet, its antigen is unknown. Study conclusions and caveats: Results may be inaccurate due to the small sample size.

HTBI primers from iRepertoire and Arm-PCR of CDR3 regions yielded the TCR beta libraries. TCRdb re-derived calls from the multiplex PCR reads in MiXCR, one entry per CDR3 protein. This table holds approximately 310,000 distinct CDR3 sequences, 15% to 20% found once. Noted time point: newly diagnosed GD, antithyroid drugs for less than 3 months. There was RNA extracted from PBMCs, and the TCR library was made from it. The sequencing used peripheral blood mononuclear cells (PBMCs), collected at new diagnosis, from a patient treated with antithyroid drugs. The TCR originated in a female donor with Graves disease.

CDR3 DNA: TGTGCCAGCAGTTTAGGTGGACAGGGGATAGGAGGCTACACCTTC. It is translated as CASSLGGQGIGGYTF. The rearrangement uses TRBV28 and TRBJ1-2; TRBD1 matches at 9 bases. The V gene end was trimmed by 2 bases and the J gene end by 8 bases; junction bases not matched to a gene: 9. CDR1 is MDHEN and CDR2 is SYDVKM in the germline V gene. The CDR3 is 15 residues long.